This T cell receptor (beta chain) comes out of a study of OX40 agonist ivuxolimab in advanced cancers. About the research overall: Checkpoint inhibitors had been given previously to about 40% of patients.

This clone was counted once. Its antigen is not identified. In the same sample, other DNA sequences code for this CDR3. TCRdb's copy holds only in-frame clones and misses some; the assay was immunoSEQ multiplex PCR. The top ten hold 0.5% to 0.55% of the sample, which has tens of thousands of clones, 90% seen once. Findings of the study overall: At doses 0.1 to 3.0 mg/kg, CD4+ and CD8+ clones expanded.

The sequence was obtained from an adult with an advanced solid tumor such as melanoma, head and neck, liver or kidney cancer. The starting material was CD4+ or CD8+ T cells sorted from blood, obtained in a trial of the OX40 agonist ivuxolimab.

CDR3: CASSSTVSGNTIYF. The CDR3 DNA follows: TGTGCCAGCAGCTCGACAGTCTCTGGAAACACCATATATTTT. The rearrangement links TRBV7-2 to TRBJ1-3; D might be TRBD1 (5 bases). Per germline, CDR1 SGHTA and CDR2 FQGNSA. With 4 bases removed from V and 0 bases from J, the gap between germline ends came to 7 bases. The CDR3 spans 14 residues. Complete variable domain (other parts from reference TRBV7-2 and TRBJ1-3): GAGVSQSPSNKVTEKGKDVELRCDPISGHTALYWYRQSLGQGLEFLIYFQGNSAPDKSGLPSDRFSAERTGGSVSTLTIQRTQQEDSAVYLCASSSTVSGNTIYFGEGSWLTVV.